The 12 T cell receptor beta chains below were found in one sample sequenced in a study of cytomegalovirus exposure and HLA in healthy donors (TCRdb year 2017). The library was prepared using the immunoSEQ multiplex PCR assay. For the multiplex PCR, a mixture combining 60 forward primers for TCR Vbeta segments and 13 reverse primers for TCR Jbeta segments was used. What TCRdb holds here is the immuneACCESS table cut down to in-frame rearrangements. Part of the clones is not present; checked against another copy, under half of the missing clones reflect an unresolved V gene, and the others are unexplained. The sample includes some 120,000 clones, with 80% observed a single time. Of the sample, over 2.5% is held by the ten largest clones. Sample: PBMCs. Receptors were obtained from a male donor in good health and CMV-seronegative.

The rearrangement links TRBV7-9 to TRBJ2-5, with D perhaps TRBD2 (5 bases). The CDR3 consists of 15 residues. CDR1 is SEHNR, CDR2 FQNEAQ, per germline (reference sequence). V lost 1 base and J 7 bases, leaving 16 bases between the germline ends. In DNA, the CDR3 is TGTGCCAGCAGCTTAGGATTAGCGCCTCTCGGGACCCAGTACTTC. Amino acids: CASSLGLAPLGTQYF.

The rearrangement uses TRBV5-4 and TRBJ2-5, with TRBD2 identical over 8 bases. TRBJ2-7 matches the DNA end more closely, so the J call is doubtful. Germline CDR1 and CDR2: SGHNT and YYREEE (reference sequence). The length of the CDR3 is 16 residues. As DNA, the CDR3 is TGTGCCAGCAGCCCCGGACGTGGTAGCGGGGAAGGCGAGCAGTACTTC. Encoded protein: CASSPGRGSGEGEQYF.

V and J are TRBV15 and TRBJ2-5; 9 bases line up with TRBD2. The DNA matches TRBJ2-7 better at its end, which makes the J call doubtful. Germline assignment: CDR1 LNHNV and CDR2 YYDKDF (reference sequence). The CDR3 has 15 amino acids. CDR3 region: CATSLGASGTYEQYF. For the CDR3, the DNA is TGTGCCACCAGCCTAGGGGCTAGCGGGACCTACGAGCAGTACTTC.

The chain recombines TRBV6-5 with TRBJ1-2, with D tentatively TRBD1 (5 bases). Trimming cost V 4 bases and J 3 bases, with 9 bases left between them. CDR1 is MNHEY, CDR2 SVGAGI, per germline. The CDR3 contains 13 residues. The CDR3 region is CASSSREDYGYTF. As DNA, the CDR3 is TGTGCCAGCAGTTCCAGGGAGGACTATGGCTACACCTTC.

This clone was seen a handful of times. The chain is built from TRBV2 and TRBJ1-1, with D perhaps TRBD1 (5 bases). Germline lookup yields CDR1 SNHLY and CDR2 FYNNEI. Trimming took 9 bases from V and 1 from J, leaving 15 bases between them. This CDR3 region has 14 residues. CDR3 sequence (DNA): TGTGCCAGGATAGGGGAAGCCCAGAACACTGAAGCTTTCTTT. Translated: CARIGEAQNTEAFF.

V is TRBV7-9 and J is TRBJ1-1, with 9 bases aligning to TRBD1. V was pared by 10 bases and J by 4 bases, with 7 bases of the junction left unmatched. CDR1 is SEHNR and CDR2 is FQNEAQ in the germline V gene (reference sequence). This CDR3 has 13 residues. The CDR3 DNA sequence: TGTGCCACCACCCCGGGACAGGGCACTGAAGCTTTCTTT. Amino acid sequence: CATTPGQGTEAFF.

The V gene is TRBV7-2, the J gene TRBJ1-1; D is uncertain. The CDR3 is 16 amino acids. The V gene's germline CDR1 is SGHTA and CDR2 FQGNSA. The V and J ends lost 5 bases and 1 base respectively, with 17 bases between them. CDR3 nucleotides: TGTGCCAGCAGCCATCATTGGCGGGCGGCGAACACTGAAGCTTTCTTT. It encodes CASSHHWRAANTEAFF. The whole variable domain, remainder taken from reference TRBV7-2 and TRBJ1-1, is GAGVSQSPSNKVTEKGKDVELRCDPISGHTALYWYRQSLGQGLEFLIYFQGNSAPDKSGLPSDRFSAERTGGSVSTLTIQRTQQEDSAVYLCASSHHWRAANTEAFFGQGTRLTVV.

The gene calls are TRBV5-6 and TRBJ2-5; maybe TRBD2 (6 bases). The J call may be incorrect, as the DNA end agrees better with TRBJ2-7. Germline CDR1 SGHDT, CDR2 YYEEEE. The length of the CDR3 is 12 residues. The CDR3: CASSPLAREQYF. The DNA of the CDR3 is TGTGCCAGCAGCCCTCTAGCGCGCGAGCAGTACTTC.

The chain links TRBV6-4 to TRBJ2-2; D is possibly TRBD2 (5 bases). The CDR3 has 13 amino acids. Germline V lookup: CDR1 MRHNA, CDR2 SNTAGT. Trimming took off 5 bases at V and 3 bases at J, with 7 bases between the two ends. The CDR3 region has the DNA TGTGCCAGCAGTCCGGACTACACCGGGGAGCTGTTTTTT. Amino acids: CASSPDYTGELFF.

This clone was seen a single time. The chain uses TRBV4-3 and TRBJ2-1, with 9 bases fitting TRBD2. The V and J ends lost 4 bases and 9 bases, in that order; junction bases with no gene match: 7. The CDR3 spans 14 residues. Germline CDR1 LGHNA, CDR2 YSLEER. The CDR3 DNA is TGCGCCAGCAGCCCGACTAGCGGCATCGTTGAGCAGTTCTTC. Protein: CASSPTSGIVEQFF.

The chain employs TRBV6-1 and TRBJ1-2; the D gene is possibly TRBD1 (5 bases). V shed 10 bases and J shed 3 bases, with 9 bases lying between them. Per germline, CDR1 MNHNS and CDR2 SASEGT. The CDR3 covers 11 residues. The DNA of the CDR3 is TGTGCCATCACAGGATACTATGGCTACACCTTC. It codes for CAITGYYGYTF.

V usage is TRBV28 and J usage is TRBJ1-1, with TRBD1 matching over 9 bases. Germline trimming cut 10 bases from V and 4 bases from J; bases unmatched to any gene: 13. The germline V gene has CDR1 MDHEN and CDR2 SYDVKM. This CDR3 comprises 15 residues. The CDR3, as DNA: TGTGCCACCACAAGAAACAGGGGGCCATTCACTGAAGCTTTCTTT. Protein product: CATTRNRGPFTEAFF.